These 4 T cell receptor beta chains came from one sample sequenced in a study of blood T cell repertoires in COVID-19. Produced via immunoSEQ multiplex PCR; TCRdb's table is partial and in-frame only. The repertoire holds 93,000 or so clones, with 70% to 90% as singletons. Sequenced: peripheral blood. Receptors were obtained from a man aged 50-60 years in a cohort sampled during active COVID-19.

In this sample, this clone turned up once. V and J are TRBV7-2 and TRBJ2-3, with 9 bases fitting TRBD2. There are 18 residues in the CDR3. V lost 2 bases, J lost 1 base, and 10 bases stayed unmatched. The germline V gene encodes CDR1 SGHTA and CDR2 FQGNSA. The CDR3 loop is CASSLTPSGIRGTDTQYF. CDR3 nucleotides: TGTGCCAGCAGCTTAACTCCTAGCGGGATCCGGGGCACAGATACGCAGTATTTT. The full variable domain, rest sourced from reference TRBV7-2 and TRBJ2-3, is GAGVSQSPSNKVTEKGKDVELRCDPISGHTALYWYRQSLGQGLEFLIYFQGNSAPDKSGLPSDRFSAERTGGSVSTLTIQRTQQEDSAVYLCASSLTPSGIRGTDTQYFGPGTRLTVL.

The chain carries TRBV18 and TRBJ2-7; D gene unclear. V was clipped by 2 bases and J by 6 bases, with 8 bases between them. This CDR3 contains 12 residues. The germline V gene encodes CDR1 KGHSH and CDR2 LQKENI. CDR3 coding DNA: TGTGCCAGCTCACCAACGCTCGGCGAGCAGTACTTC. Its protein is CASSPTLGEQYF.

The count of this clone is one. The CDR3 DNA reads TGTGCCAGCAGTCCAAGGGGTGGGCGCCGCTCCTATAATTCACCCCTCCACTTT. It is translated as CASSPRGGRRSYNSPLHF. This rearrangement joins TRBV28 to TRBJ1-6, with D possibly matching TRBD1 (5 bases). The germline CDR1 and CDR2 sequences are MDHEN and SYDVKM. There are 18 residues in the CDR3. V lost 5 bases and J 0 bases, leaving 17 bases between the germline ends.

The gene calls are TRBV6-5 and TRBJ1-2; D unresolved. Germline CDR1 is MNHEY and CDR2 is SVGAGI. The CDR3 contains 10 residues. V lost 5 bases and J lost 8, with 6 bases in between. As DNA, the CDR3 is TGTGCCAGCAGTACACCCGGCTACACCTTC. It codes for CASSTPGYTF.